This TCR beta chain is drawn from a study of T cell responses to AZD1222 COVID-19 vaccine. Study-level results: Reportedly, close to half of spike-specific TCRs are directed against unmutated variant regions.

Assay: immunoSEQ multiplex PCR; the TCRdb copy retains only in-frame clones and omits some. Of about 48,000 clones listed, about 86% are singletons. Germline CDR1 is SGHTA and CDR2 is FQGNSA. V was pared by 1 base and J by 4 bases, with 8 bases of the junction left unmatched. The CDR3 is 16 amino acids. As for this clone: Antigen specificity is unknown.

Here the sequenced sample was peripheral blood, taken 28 days after the second AZD1222 dose. This rearrangement joins TRBV7-2 to TRBJ2-5; TRBD1 agrees at 8 bases. The source of this sequence is an adult who received the AZD1222 COVID-19 vaccine. The CDR3 here is CASSLESAGGRETQYF. CDR3 nucleotides: TGTGCCAGCAGCTTAGAATCCGCAGGGGGCAGAGAGACCCAGTACTTC.